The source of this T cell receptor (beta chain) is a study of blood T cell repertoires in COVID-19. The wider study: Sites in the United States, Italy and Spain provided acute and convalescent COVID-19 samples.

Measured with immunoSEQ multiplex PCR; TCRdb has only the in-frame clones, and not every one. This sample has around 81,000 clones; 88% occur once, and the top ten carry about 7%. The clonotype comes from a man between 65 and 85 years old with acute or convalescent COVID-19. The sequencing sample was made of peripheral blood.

CDR3 coding DNA: TGTGCCAGTAGTCCTCAACCGGGACTTTACAATGAGCAGTTCTTC. It encodes CASSPQPGLYNEQFF. The rearrangement links TRBV19 to TRBJ2-1; possible D gene TRBD2, 6 bases. Germline CDR1 is LNHDA and CDR2 is SQIVND (reference sequence). Trimming stripped 5 bases from V and 4 bases from J, with 15 bases between. The CDR3 sequence is 15 residues long.